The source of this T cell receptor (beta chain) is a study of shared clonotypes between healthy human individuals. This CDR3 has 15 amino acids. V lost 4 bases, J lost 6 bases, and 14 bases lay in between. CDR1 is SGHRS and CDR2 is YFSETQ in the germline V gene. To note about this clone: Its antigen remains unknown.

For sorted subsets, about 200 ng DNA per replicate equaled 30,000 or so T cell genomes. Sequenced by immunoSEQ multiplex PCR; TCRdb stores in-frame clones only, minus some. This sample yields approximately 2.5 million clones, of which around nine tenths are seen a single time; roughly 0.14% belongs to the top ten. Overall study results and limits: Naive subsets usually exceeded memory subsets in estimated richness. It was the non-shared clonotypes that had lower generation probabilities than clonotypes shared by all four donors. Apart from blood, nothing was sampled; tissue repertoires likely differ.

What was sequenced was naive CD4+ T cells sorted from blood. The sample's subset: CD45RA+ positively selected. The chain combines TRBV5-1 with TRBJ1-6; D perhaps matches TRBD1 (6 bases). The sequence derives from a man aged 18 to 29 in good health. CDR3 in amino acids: CASSRQETSNSPLHF. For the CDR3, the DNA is TGCGCCAGCAGCAGACAGGAAACTTCTAATTCACCCCTCCACTTT.